This T cell receptor (beta chain) is from a study of cytomegalovirus exposure and HLA in healthy donors. About the study: Early released data had tens of millions of unique TCRs, all coming from HLA-typed donors.

The CDR3 covers 17 residues. Germline CDR1 reads SGHVS; CDR2 reads FNYEAQ. Trimming shortened V by 5 bases and J by 6 bases, and 23 bases separated the two germline ends. The PCR ran on 60 Vbeta and 13 Jbeta primers. Sequencing was performed with immunoSEQ multiplex PCR; in TCRdb, only in-frame clones are kept and a portion is missing. The sample records approximately 100,000 clones, 74% being singletons. This clone was seen only a few times. The sequenced material came from PBMCs. V usage is TRBV7-6 and J usage is TRBJ1-5; perhaps TRBD1 as D (5 bases). The receptor was derived from a human donor in good health. The CDR3 loop reads CASSAPGQRKQGQPQHF. The CDR3 DNA is TGTGCCAGCAGCGCCCCGGGCCAGAGAAAGCAGGGTCAGCCCCAGCATTTT.